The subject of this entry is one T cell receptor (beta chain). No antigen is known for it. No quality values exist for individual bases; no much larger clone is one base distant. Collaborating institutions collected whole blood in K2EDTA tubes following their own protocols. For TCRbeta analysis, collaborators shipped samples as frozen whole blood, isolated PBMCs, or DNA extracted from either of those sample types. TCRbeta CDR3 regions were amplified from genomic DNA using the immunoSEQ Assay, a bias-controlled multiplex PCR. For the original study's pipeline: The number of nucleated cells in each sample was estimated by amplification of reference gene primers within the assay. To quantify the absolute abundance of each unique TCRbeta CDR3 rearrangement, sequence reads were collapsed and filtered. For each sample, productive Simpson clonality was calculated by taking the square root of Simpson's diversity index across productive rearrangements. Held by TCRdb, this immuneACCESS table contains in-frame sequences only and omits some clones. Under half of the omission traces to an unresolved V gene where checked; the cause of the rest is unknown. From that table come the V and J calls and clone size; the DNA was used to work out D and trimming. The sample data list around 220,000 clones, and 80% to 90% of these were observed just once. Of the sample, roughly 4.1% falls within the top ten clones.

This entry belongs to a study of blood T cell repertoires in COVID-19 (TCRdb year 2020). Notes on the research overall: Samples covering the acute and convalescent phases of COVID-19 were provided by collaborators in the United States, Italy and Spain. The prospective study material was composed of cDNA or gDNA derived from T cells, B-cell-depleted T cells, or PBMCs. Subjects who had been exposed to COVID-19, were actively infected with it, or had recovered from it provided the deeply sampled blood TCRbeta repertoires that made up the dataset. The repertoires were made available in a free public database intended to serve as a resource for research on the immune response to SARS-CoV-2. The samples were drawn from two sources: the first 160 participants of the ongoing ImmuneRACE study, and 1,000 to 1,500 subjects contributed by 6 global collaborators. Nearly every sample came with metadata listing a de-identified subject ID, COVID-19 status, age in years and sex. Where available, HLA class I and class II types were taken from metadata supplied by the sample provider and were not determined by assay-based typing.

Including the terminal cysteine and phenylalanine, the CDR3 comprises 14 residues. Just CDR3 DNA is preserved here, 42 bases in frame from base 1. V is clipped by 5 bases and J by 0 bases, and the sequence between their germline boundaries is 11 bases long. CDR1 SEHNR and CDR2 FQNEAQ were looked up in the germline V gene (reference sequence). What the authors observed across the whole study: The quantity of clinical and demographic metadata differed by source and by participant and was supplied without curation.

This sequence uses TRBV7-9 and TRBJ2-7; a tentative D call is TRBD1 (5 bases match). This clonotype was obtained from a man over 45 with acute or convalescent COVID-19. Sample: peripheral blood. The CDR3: CASSKDIASYEQYF. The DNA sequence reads TGTGCCAGCAGCAAGGACATAGCCTCCTACGAGCAGTACTTC.